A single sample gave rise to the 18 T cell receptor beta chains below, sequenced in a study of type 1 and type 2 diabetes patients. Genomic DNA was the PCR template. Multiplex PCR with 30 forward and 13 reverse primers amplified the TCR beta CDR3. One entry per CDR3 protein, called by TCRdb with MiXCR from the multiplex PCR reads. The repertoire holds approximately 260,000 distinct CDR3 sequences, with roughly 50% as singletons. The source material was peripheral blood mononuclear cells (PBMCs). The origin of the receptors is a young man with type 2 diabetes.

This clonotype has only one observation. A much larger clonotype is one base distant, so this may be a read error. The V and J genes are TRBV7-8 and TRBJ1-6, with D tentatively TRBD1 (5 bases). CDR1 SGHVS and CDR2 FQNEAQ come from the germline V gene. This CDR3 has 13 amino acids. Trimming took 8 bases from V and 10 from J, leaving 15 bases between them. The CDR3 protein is CASRDRAGSPLHF. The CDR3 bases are TGTGCCAGCCGGGACCGCGCTGGATCACCCCTCCACTTT.

This chain's CDR3 is CAISGRGGLVGVGNEQFF. The CDR3 coding sequence is TGTGCCATCAGTGGGAGGGGTGGACTAGTGGGAGTAGGCAATGAGCAGTTCTTC. This chain links TRBV10-3 with TRBJ2-1; 7 bases fit TRBD2. The germline V gene has CDR1 ENHRY and CDR2 SYGVKD. With 4 bases clipped from V and 6 bases from J, the junction kept 18 bases outside the gene matches. CDR3 length: 18 amino acids.

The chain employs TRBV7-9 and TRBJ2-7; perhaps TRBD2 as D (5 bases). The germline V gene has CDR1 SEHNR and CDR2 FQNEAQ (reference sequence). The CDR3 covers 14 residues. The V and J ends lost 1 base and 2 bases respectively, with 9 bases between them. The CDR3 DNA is TGTGCCAGCAGCTTAGGACGGGATACCTACGAGCAGTACTTC. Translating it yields CASSLGRDTYEQYF.

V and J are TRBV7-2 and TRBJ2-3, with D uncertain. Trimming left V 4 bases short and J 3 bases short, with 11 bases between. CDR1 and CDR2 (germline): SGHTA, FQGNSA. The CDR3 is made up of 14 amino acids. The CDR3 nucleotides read TGTGCCAGCAGCTCCGAGGTGGATACAGATACGCAGTATTTT. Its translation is CASSSEVDTDTQYF.

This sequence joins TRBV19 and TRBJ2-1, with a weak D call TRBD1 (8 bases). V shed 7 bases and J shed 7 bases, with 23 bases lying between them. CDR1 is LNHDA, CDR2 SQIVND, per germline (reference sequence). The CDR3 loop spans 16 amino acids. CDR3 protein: CASNPSGGGSRNEQFF. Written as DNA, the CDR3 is TGTGCCAGTAATCCCTCAGGGGGCGGGAGTCGGAATGAGCAGTTCTTC. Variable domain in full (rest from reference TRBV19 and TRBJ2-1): DGGITQSPKYLFRKEGQNVTLSCEQNLNHDAMYWYRQDPGQGLRLIYYSQIVNDFQKGDIAEGYSVSREKKESFPLTVTSAQKNPTAFYLCASNPSGGGSRNEQFFGPGTRLTVL.

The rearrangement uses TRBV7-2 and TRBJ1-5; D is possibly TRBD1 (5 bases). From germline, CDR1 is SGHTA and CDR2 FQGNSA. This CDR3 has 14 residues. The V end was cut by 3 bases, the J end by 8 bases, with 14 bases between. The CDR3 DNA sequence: TGTGCCAGCAGCTTGGGGCGGGGGGTTGAGCCCCAGCATTTT. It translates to CASSLGRGVEPQHF.

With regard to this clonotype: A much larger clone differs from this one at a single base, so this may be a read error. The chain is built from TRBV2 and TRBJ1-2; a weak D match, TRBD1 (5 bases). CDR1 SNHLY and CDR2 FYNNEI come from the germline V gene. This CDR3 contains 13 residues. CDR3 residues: CASSPTENYGNTF. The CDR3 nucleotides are TGTGCCAGCAGTCCGACAGAGAACTATGGCAACACCTTC. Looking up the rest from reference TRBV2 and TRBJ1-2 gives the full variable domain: EPEVTQTPSHQVTQMGQEVILRCVPISNHLYFYWYRQILGQKVEFLVSFYNNEISEKSEIFDDQFSVERPDGSNFTLKIRSTKLEDSAMYFCASSPTENYGNTFGSGTRLTVV.

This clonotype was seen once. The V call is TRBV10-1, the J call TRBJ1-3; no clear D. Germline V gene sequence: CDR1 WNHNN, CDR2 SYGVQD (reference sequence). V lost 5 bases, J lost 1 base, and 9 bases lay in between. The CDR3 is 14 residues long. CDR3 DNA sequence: TGCGCCAGCAGTAACGGCGGTTCTGGAAACACCATATATTTT. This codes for CASSNGGSGNTIYF.

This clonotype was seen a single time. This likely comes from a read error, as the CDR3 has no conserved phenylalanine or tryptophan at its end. CDR3 nucleotides: TGCAGTGCTAGAGATGCACTAGCGGGGAACACCGGGGAGCTGTTTTAT. Its protein is CSARDALAGNTGELFY. The rearrangement joins TRBV20-1 to TRBJ2-2, with 9 bases aligning to TRBD2. J lost 1 base, V lost 0 bases, and 3 bases had no gene match. The CDR3 has 16 residues. Germline V gene lookup returns CDR1 DFQATT and CDR2 SNEGSKA (reference sequence).

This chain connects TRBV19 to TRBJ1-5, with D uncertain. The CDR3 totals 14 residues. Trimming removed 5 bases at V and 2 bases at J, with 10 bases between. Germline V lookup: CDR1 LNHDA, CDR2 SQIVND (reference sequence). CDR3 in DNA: TGTGCCAGTAGTTGGCTGGACGGCAATCAGCCCCAGCATTTT. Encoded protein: CASSWLDGNQPQHF.

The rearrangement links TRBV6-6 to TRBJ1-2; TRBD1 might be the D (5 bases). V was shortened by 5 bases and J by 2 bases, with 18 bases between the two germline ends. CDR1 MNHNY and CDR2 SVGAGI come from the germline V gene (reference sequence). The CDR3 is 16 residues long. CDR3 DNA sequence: TGTGCCAGCAGTCCACCGACAGATCCATACAACTATGGCTACACCTTC. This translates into CASSPPTDPYNYGYTF.

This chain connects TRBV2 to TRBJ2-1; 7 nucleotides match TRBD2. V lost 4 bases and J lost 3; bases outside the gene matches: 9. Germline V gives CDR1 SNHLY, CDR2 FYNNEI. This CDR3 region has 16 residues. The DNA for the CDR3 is TGTGCCAGCAGTGGTATCGGGGAGGGCTTCTACAATGAGCAGTTCTTC. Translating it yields CASSGIGEGFYNEQFF.

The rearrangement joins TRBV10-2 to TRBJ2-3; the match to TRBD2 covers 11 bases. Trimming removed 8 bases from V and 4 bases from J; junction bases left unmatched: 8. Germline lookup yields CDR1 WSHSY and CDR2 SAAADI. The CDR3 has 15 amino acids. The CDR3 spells CASWFSGGVPDTQYF. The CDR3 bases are TGCGCCAGCTGGTTTAGCGGGGGGGTACCAGATACGCAGTATTTT.

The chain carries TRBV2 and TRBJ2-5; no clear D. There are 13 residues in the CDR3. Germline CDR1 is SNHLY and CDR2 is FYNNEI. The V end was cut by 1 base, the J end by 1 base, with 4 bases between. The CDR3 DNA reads TGTGCCAGCAGTGAAGGGGTCCAAGAGACCCAGTACTTC. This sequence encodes CASSEGVQETQYF.

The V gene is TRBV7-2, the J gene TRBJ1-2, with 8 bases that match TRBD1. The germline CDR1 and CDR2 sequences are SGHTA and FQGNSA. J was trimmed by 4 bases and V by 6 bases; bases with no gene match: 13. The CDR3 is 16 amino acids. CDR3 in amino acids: CASSPGQGNQTYGYTF. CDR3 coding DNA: TGTGCCAGCAGTCCCGGACAGGGTAACCAAACCTATGGCTACACCTTC.

The DNA of the CDR3 is TGTGCCAGCAGTTTAGTGAGCGGGAGCAACGAGCAGTTCTTC. Amino acid sequence: CASSLVSGSNEQFF. This sequence joins TRBV27 and TRBJ2-1; 8 nucleotides agree with TRBD2. This CDR3 is built from 14 residues. The germline CDR1 and CDR2 sequences are MNHEY and SMNVEV (reference sequence). The V and J ends lost 2 bases and 10 bases, in that order; junction bases with no gene match: 7.

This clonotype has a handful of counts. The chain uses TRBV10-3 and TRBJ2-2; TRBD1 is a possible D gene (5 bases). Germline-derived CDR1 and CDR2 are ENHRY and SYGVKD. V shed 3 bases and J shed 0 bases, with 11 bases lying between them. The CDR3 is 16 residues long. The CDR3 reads CAISDGQVANTGELFF. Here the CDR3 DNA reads TGTGCCATCAGTGATGGACAAGTCGCGAACACCGGGGAGCTGTTTTTT.

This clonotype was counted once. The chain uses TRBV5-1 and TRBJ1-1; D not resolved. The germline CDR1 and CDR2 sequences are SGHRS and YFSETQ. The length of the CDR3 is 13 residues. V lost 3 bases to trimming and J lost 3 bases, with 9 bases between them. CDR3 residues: CASSSSRYTEAFF. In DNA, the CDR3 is TGCGCCAGCAGCTCATCCAGGTACACTGAAGCTTTCTTT.